This T cell receptor (beta chain) was retrieved from a study of T cells in Graves' hyperthyroidism and ophthalmopathy. Turning to the study itself: Once the initial diagnosis was made, peripheral blood was obtained before any treatment. Study conclusions and caveats: Before onset, ophthalmopathy was predicted by the model a median approximately 6.5 months earlier.

On this clonotype: As yet, its antigen is unknown.

Germline V gene sequence: CDR1 SGHTA, CDR2 FQGNSA. This CDR3 is built from 16 residues. V trimming: 5 bases; J trimming: 0 bases; junction bases outside the gene matches: 9. RNA transcripts gave rise to amplified TCR beta CDR3 regions. HTBI primers were employed in a first-round RT-PCR of the TCR CDR3. TCRdb processed the multiplex PCR reads anew with MiXCR; each CDR3 protein has one entry. Seen here are more than 500,000 distinct CDR3 sequences, roughly a sixth observed once, and the top ten hold roughly 29%. The receptor was derived from a woman aged 25 to 45 with Graves' ophthalmopathy. The chain joins TRBV7-2 to TRBJ2-7; the match to TRBD2 covers 8 bases. The sequencing sample was made of blood. The CDR3: CASSPLAGFHSYEQYF. In DNA, the CDR3 is TGTGCCAGCAGCCCCCTAGCGGGCTTTCACTCCTACGAGCAGTACTTC.